This T cell receptor (beta chain) appears in the sequencing data of a study of blood T cell repertoires in COVID-19. Using immunoSEQ multiplex PCR, the repertoire was profiled, and TCRdb retains in-frame clones only, with some absent. The data contain 250,000 to 350,000 clones, roughly 88% of them seen just once; the ten biggest clones take up under 2%. This clone was counted between two and nine times. The receptor's source is a woman aged 50 to 60 with acute or convalescent COVID-19. The sample comprised peripheral blood.

Here the CDR3 reads CAISARDTAYEQYF. The CDR3 nucleotides read TGTGCCATCAGCGCCCGGGACACAGCCTACGAGCAGTACTTC. The V and J genes are TRBV10-3 and TRBJ2-7, with TRBD1 as a possible D gene (6 bases). The ends were cut back, 6 bases at V and 2 bases at J, with 14 bases in the middle. There are 14 residues in the CDR3. Germline assignment: CDR1 ENHRY and CDR2 SYGVKD.